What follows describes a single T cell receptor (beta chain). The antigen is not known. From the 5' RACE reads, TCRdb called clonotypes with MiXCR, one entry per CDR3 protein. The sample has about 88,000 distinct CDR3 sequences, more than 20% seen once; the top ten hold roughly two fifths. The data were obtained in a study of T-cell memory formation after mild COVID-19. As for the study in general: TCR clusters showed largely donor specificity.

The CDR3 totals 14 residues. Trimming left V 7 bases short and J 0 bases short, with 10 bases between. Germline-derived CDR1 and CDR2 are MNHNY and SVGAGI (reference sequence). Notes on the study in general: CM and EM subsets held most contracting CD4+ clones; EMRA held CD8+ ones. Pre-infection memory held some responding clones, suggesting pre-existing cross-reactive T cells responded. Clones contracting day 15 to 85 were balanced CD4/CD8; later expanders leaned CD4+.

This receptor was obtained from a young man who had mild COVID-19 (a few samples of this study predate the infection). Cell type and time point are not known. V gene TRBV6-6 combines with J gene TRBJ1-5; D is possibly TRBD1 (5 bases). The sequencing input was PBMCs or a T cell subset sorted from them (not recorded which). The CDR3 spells CASTIGGSNQPQHF. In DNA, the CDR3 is TGTGCCAGCACCATCGGGGGTAGCAATCAGCCCCAGCATTTT.